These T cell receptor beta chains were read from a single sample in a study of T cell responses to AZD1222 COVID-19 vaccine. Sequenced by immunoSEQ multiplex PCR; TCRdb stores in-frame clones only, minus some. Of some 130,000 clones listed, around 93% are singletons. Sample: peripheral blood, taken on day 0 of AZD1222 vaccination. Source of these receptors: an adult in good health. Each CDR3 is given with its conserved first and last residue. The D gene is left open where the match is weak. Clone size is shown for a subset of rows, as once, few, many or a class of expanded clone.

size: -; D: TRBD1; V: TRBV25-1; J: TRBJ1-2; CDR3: CASSESKGRRSGTDGYTF; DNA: TGTGCCAGCAGTGAATCCAAAGGGAGGCGATCCGGGACAGATGGCTACACCTTC
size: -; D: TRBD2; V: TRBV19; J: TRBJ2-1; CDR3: CASRLAGLSSYNEQFF; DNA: TGTGCCAGCCGACTAGCGGGTCTAAGCTCCTACAATGAGCAGTTCTTC
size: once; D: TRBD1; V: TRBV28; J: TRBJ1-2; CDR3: CASSTRQGRGYTF; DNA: TGTGCCAGCAGTACCAGACAGGGTCGTGGCTACACCTTC
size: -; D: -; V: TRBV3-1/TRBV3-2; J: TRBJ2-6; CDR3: CASSQFRDPLSGANVLTF; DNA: TGTGCCAGCAGCCAATTCCGGGACCCACTCTCTGGGGCCAACGTCCTGACTTTC
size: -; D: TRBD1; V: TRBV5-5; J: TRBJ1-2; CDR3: CASSLDRGYGYTF; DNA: TGTGCCAGCAGCTTGGACAGGGGCTATGGCTACACCTTC
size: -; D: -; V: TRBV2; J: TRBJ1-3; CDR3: CASSTESGNTIYF; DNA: TGTGCCAGCAGTACAGAGTCTGGAAACACCATATATTTT
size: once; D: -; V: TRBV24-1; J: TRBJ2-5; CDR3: CATSDPGQLQETQYF; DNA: TGTGCCACCAGTGACCCAGGACAACTCCAAGAGACCCAGTACTTC
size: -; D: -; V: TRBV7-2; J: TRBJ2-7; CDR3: CASSSYYEQYF; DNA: TGTGCCAGCAGCTCCTACTACGAGCAGTACTTC
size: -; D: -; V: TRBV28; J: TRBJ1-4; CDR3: CASRPGQQNEKLFF; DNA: TGTGCCAGCAGACCGGGACAACAAAATGAAAAACTGTTTTTT
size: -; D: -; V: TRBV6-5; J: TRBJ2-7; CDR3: CASSYSWRSYEQYF; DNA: TGTGCCAGCAGTTACTCGTGGAGGTCCTACGAGCAGTACTTC
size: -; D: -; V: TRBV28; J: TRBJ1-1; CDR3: CASSWRGPNTEAFF; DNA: TGTGCCAGCAGTTGGCGAGGACCGAACACTGAAGCTTTCTTT
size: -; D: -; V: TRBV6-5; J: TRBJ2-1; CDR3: CASSYSPGSSYNEQFF; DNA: TGTGCCAGCAGTTACTCACCCGGTAGCTCCTATAATGAGCAGTTCTTC